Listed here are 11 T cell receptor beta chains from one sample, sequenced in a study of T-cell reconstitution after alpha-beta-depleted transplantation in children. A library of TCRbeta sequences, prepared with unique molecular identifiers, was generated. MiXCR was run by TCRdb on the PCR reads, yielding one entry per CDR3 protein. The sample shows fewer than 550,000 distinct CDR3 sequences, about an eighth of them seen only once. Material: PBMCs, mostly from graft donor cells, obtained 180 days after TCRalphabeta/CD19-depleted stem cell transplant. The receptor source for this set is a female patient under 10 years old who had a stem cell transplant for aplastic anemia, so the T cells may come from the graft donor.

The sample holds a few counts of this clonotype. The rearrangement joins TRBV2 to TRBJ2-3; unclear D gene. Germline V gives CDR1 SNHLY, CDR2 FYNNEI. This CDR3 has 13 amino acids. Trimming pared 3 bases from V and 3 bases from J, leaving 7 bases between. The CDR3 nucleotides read TGTGCCAGCAGTGAGGGAAGGACAGATACGCAGTATTTT. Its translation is CASSEGRTDTQYF.

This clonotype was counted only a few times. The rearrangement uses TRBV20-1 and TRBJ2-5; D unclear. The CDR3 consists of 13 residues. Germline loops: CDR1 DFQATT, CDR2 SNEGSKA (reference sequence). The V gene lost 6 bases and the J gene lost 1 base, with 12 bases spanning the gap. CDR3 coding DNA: TGCAGTGCAGGTCACCCAGGCCAAGAGACCCAGTACTTC. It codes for CSAGHPGQETQYF.

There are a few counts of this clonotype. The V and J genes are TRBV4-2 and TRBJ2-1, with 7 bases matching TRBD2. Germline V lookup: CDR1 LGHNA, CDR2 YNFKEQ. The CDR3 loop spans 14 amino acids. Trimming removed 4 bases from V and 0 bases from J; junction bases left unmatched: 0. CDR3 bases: TGTGCCAGCAGCCGACTAGCCTCCTACAATGAGCAGTTCTTC. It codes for CASSRLASYNEQFF.

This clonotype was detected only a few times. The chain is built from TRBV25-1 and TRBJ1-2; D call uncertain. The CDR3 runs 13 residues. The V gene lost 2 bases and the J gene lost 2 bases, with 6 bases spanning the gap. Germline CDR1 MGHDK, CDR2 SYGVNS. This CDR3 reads CASSEHSNYGYTF. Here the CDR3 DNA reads TGTGCCAGCAGTGAACACAGCAACTATGGCTACACCTTC.

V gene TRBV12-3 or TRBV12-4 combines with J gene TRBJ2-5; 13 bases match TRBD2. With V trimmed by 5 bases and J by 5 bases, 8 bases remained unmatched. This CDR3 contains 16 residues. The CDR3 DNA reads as TGTGCCAGCAGTCCCAGGACTAGCGGGAGACGGGAGACCCAGTACTTC. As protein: CASSPRTSGRRETQYF.

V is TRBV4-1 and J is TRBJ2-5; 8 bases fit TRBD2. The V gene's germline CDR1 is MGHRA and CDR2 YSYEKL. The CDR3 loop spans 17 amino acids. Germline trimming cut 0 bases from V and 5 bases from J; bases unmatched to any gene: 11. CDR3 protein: CASSQDGGGRTQETQYF. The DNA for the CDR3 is TGCGCCAGCAGCCAAGATGGCGGCGGGAGGACTCAGGAGACCCAGTACTTC.

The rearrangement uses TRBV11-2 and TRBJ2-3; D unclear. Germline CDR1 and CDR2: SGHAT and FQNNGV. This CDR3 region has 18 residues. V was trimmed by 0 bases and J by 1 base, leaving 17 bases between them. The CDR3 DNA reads TGTGCCAGCAGCTTAGAGGCCGGTACCCTCTCCGGCACAGATACGCAGTATTTT. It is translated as CASSLEAGTLSGTDTQYF.

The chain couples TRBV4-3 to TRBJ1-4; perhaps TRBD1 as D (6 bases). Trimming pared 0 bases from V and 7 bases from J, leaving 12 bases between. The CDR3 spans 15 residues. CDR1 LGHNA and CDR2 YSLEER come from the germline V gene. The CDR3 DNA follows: TGCGCCAGCAGCCAAGAGGCAGGGGTGGTTGAAAAACTGTTTTTT. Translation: CASSQEAGVVEKLFF.

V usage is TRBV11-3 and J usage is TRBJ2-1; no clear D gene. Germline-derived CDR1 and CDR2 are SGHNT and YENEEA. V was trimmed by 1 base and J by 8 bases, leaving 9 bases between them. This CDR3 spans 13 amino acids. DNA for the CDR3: TGTGCCAGCAGCTTAGTCCCTAGTGATGAGCAGTTCTTC. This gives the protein CASSLVPSDEQFF.

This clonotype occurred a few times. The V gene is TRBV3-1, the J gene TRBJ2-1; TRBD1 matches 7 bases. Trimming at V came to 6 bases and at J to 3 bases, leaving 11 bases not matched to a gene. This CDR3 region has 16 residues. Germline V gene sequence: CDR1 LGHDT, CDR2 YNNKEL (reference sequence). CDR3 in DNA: TGTGCCAGCAGGGACCAAAGGGGGCCTGGCTACAATGAGCAGTTCTTC. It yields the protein CASRDQRGPGYNEQFF.

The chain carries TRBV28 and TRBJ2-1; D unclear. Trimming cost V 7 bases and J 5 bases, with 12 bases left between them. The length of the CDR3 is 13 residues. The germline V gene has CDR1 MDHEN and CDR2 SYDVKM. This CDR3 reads CASTLDQNNEQFF. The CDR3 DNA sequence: TGTGCCAGCACCCTAGACCAAAACAATGAGCAGTTCTTC.